These 13 T cell receptor beta chains originate from one sample sequenced in a study of blood T cells in healthy people across ages. Next came a second PCR, run for about 7 to 12 cycles, which used a sample-barcoded 5' primer along with a J-beta primer mix. Via MiXCR, TCRdb re-called the 5' RACE reads, giving one row per CDR3 protein. The repertoire consists of 780,000 or so distinct CDR3 sequences, with approximately 25% occurring once and the leading ten covering approximately 3.7%. The sample was also reused in another study, on T cells of mothers and their children.

Source material: blood. These receptors all stem from a boy aged 10-17 years in good health.

The rearrangement uses TRBV4-2 and TRBJ1-1; no reliable D call. Per the germline V gene, CDR1 is LGHNA and CDR2 is YNFKEQ. The CDR3 length is 13 residues. The ends were cut back, 0 bases at V and 11 bases at J, with 13 bases in the middle. Here the CDR3 reads CASSQERRAPAFF. The DNA of the CDR3 is TGTGCCAGCAGCCAAGAGAGGAGGGCTCCGGCTTTCTTT.

The gene calls are TRBV28 and TRBJ2-3; TRBD2 matches 7 bases. V lost 4 bases, J lost 0 bases, and 7 bases stayed unmatched. Germline V gives CDR1 MDHEN, CDR2 SYDVKM. The CDR3 sequence is 16 residues long. CDR3 sequence: CASSSPGGGSTDTQYF. The DNA of the CDR3 is TGTGCCAGCAGTTCGCCTGGCGGGGGAAGCACAGATACGCAGTATTTT.

This clonotype was recorded at least ten times. One end of the junction does not line up with germline, which may come from a read error. The chain has TRBV29-1 and TRBJ2-1, with TRBD1 matching 8 bases. CDR3 length: 14 amino acids. CDR1 and CDR2 from the germline V gene are SQVTM and ANQGSEA. DNA of the CDR3: TGCAGCGTGGAAGACAGGGGCCTAGGGAATGAGCAGTTCTTC. This sequence encodes CSVEDRGLGNEQFF.

This clonotype was found a few times. The chain couples TRBV29-1 to TRBJ2-5; D gene uncertain. CDR1 is SQVTM and CDR2 is ANQGSEA in the germline V gene. The CDR3 contains 15 residues. Trimming cost V 8 bases and J 2 bases, with 21 bases left between them. The CDR3 protein is CSSTWAGDSQETQYF. In DNA, the CDR3 is TGCAGCTCGACTTGGGCAGGCGATTCACAAGAGACCCAGTACTTC.

The chain employs TRBV4-3 and TRBJ2-5; 15 bases map to TRBD2. Matching the DNA end better, TRBJ2-7 makes the J call doubtful. Per the germline V gene, CDR1 is LGHNA and CDR2 is YSLEER. The CDR3 runs to 16 residues. As DNA, the CDR3 is TGCGCCAGCAGCCCCGGACTAGCGGGAGGGCCCCACGAGCAGTACTTC. As protein: CASSPGLAGGPHEQYF.

This clonotype has more than one count but fewer than ten. This chain links TRBV5-1 with TRBJ1-2; D not resolved. Trimming cost V 4 bases and J 1 base, with 14 bases left between them. Germline V lookup: CDR1 SGHRS, CDR2 YFSETQ. CDR3 length equals 15 residues. The CDR3 spells CASSPDVSFNYGYTF. In nucleotides, the CDR3 is TGCGCCAGCAGCCCGGACGTTAGCTTTAACTATGGCTACACCTTC.

This chain joins TRBV7-2 and TRBJ2-5, with 10 bases fitting TRBD1. The CDR3 loop spans 16 amino acids. Germline CDR1 reads SGHTA; CDR2 reads FQGNSA. V was pared by 1 base and J by 7 bases, with 9 bases of the junction left unmatched. The CDR3 protein is CASSLEWTGGKATQYF. CDR3 coding DNA: TGTGCCAGCAGCTTAGAATGGACAGGGGGGAAGGCGACCCAGTACTTC.

The chain links TRBV30 to TRBJ2-7; no clear D. The CDR3 loop spans 11 amino acids. Trimming took 2 bases from V and 4 from J, leaving 6 bases between them. Germline CDR1 GTSNPN, CDR2 SVGIG (reference sequence). The CDR3 DNA reads as TGTGCCTGGAGTTCTCTTTACGAGCAGTACTTC. This sequence encodes CAWSSLYEQYF.

A few counts support this clonotype. The chain couples TRBV4-3 to TRBJ1-2, with TRBD1 matching 12 bases. Germline V gene sequence: CDR1 LGHNA, CDR2 YSLEER. V trimming: 4 bases; J trimming: 3 bases; junction bases outside the gene matches: 3. This CDR3 is 15 amino acids long. The CDR3 nucleotides read TGCGCCAGCAGCCTTGGGACAGGGGGCTACTATGGCTACACCTTC. It translates to CASSLGTGGYYGYTF.

This clonotype was counted between two and nine times. This chain uses TRBV7-2 with TRBJ2-7; 9 nucleotides agree with TRBD1. J gave up 0 bases and V 1 base, and 4 bases lay outside the gene matches. This CDR3 comprises 16 residues. Germline CDR1 and CDR2: SGHTA and FQGNSA. Here the CDR3 reads CASSLGGQGSSYEQYF. The CDR3 DNA reads as TGTGCCAGCAGCTTAGGGGGACAGGGAAGCTCCTACGAGCAGTACTTC.

The chain is built from TRBV19 and TRBJ2-7, with TRBD2 matching over 8 bases. Germline CDR1 LNHDA, CDR2 SQIVND (reference sequence). J gave up 6 bases and V 5 bases, and 6 bases lay outside the gene matches. There are 13 residues in the CDR3. CDR3 residues: CASSVAGGSEQYF. DNA for the CDR3: TGTGCCAGTAGTGTGGCGGGAGGTTCCGAGCAGTACTTC.

This clonotype was detected a few times. This chain joins TRBV7-9 and TRBJ1-5; 9 bases fit TRBD1. J gave up 7 bases and V 4 bases, and 5 bases lay outside the gene matches. Germline V gene lookup returns CDR1 SEHNR and CDR2 FQNEAQ (reference sequence). The CDR3 extends over 14 amino acids. The CDR3 DNA is TGTGCCAGCAGCTCCACGGACAGGGGACAGCCCCAGCATTTT. Protein sequence: CASSSTDRGQPQHF.

The chain recombines TRBV20-1 with TRBJ2-1, with 7 bases lining up with TRBD2. CDR3 length: 17 residues. J lost 0 bases, V lost 3 bases, and 11 bases had no gene match. CDR1 DFQATT and CDR2 SNEGSKA come from the germline V gene (reference sequence). CDR3 nucleotides: TGCAGTGCTAGCCCCTTAGCGGGCTTAAGCTCCTACAATGAGCAGTTCTTC. Residues: CSASPLAGLSSYNEQFF.